This TCR beta chain was found in a study of T cell changes during pregnancy in multiple sclerosis (dated by TCRdb to between 2019 and 2020). Broadly, across the study: The study examined how the T cell repertoire changed over the course of pregnancy in women with multiple sclerosis.

Including the terminal cysteine and phenylalanine, the CDR3 comprises 16 residues. The retained sequence is limited to the CDR3, 48 bases, with the frame set at the first base. The V end gives up 3 bases and the J end 0 bases, leaving 2 bases in the junction not matched to a gene. CDR1 SGHAT and CDR2 FQNNGV were looked up in the germline V gene. The protocol used for the library was the immunoSEQ multiplex PCR assay. TCRdb's version of the immuneACCESS table is confined to in-frame rearrangements and falls short of the full clone set. An unresolved V gene accounts for under half of the shortfall where checked; the remainder is of unknown origin. Within this sample are under 85,000 clones, with 91% of them counted one time only. 0.29% of the sample comes from the top ten. A word on this clone: The antigen it binds to is not known. The input lacks base qualities; no much larger clone sits a single base away.

The sequences come from CD4+ T cells from peripheral blood mononuclear cells, collected in the third trimester of pregnancy. The chain uses TRBV11-2 and TRBJ2-5, with TRBD2 identical over 12 junction bases. The sequence was collected from a female donor in good health, enrolled as a control in a pregnancy study. CDR3 protein: CASSLGTSGYQETQYF. The DNA sequence is as follows: TGTGCCAGCAGCTTGGGGACTAGCGGGTACCAAGAGACCCAGTACTTC.